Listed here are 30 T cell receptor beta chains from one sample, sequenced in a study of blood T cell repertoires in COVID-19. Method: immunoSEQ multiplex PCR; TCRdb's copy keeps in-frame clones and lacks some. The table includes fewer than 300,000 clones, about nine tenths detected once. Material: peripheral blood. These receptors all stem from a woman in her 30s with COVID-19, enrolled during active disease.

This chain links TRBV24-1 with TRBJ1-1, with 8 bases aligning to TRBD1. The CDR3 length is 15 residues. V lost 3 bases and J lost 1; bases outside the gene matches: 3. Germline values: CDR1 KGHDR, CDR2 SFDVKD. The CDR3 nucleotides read TGTGCCACCAGTGATCCCGGGACAGGGAACACTGAAGCTTTCTTT. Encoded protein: CATSDPGTGNTEAFF.

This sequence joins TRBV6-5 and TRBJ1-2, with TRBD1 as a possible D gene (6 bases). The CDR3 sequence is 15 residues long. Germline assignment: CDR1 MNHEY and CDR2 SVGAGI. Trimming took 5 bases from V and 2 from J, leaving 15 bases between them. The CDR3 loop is CASSPTPGQNYGYTF. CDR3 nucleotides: TGTGCCAGCAGTCCAACGCCCGGACAGAACTATGGCTACACCTTC.

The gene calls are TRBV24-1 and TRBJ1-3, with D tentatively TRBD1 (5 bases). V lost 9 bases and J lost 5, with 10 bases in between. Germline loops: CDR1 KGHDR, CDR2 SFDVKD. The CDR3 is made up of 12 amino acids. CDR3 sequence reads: CATADSRNTIYF. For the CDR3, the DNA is TGTGCCACCGCAGACAGTCGAAACACCATATATTTT.

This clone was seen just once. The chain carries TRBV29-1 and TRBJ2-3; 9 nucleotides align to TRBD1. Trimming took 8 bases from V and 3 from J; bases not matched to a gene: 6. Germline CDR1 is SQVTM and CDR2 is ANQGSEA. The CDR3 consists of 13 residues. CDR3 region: CSCGTGRTDTQYF. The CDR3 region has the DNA TGCAGCTGTGGGACAGGGAGAACAGATACGCAGTATTTT.

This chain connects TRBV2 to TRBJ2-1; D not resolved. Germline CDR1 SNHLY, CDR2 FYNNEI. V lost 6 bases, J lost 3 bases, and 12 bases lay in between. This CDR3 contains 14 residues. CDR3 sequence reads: CASRGPPYYNEQFF. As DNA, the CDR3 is TGTGCCAGCAGGGGCCCTCCCTACTACAATGAGCAGTTCTTC.

CDR3 nucleotides: TGCAGCGTTGGGACAGGGGATTACTATGGCTACACCTTC. Its protein is CSVGTGDYYGYTF. This rearrangement joins TRBV29-1 to TRBJ1-2, with 9 bases aligning to TRBD1. V gave up 4 bases and J gave up 3 bases; unmatched junction bases: 3. The length of the CDR3 is 13 residues. Germline-derived CDR1 and CDR2 are SQVTM and ANQGSEA.

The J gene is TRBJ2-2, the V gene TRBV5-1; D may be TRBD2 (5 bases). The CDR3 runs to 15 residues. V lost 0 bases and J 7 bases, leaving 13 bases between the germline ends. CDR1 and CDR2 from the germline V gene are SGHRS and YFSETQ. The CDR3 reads CASSLEDRGSGELFF. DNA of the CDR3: TGCGCCAGCAGCTTGGAAGATCGAGGGAGCGGGGAGCTGTTTTTT.

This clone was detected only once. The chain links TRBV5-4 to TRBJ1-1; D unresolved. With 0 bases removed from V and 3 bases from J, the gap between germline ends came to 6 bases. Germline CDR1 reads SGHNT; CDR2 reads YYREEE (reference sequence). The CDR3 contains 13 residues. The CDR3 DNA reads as TGTGCCAGCAGCTTGGACATGGACACTGAAGCTTTCTTT. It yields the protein CASSLDMDTEAFF.

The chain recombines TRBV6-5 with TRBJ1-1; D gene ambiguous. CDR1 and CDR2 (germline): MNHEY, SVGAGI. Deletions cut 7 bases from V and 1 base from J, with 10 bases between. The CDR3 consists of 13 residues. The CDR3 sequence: CASIPPGNTEAFF. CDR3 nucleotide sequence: TGTGCCAGCATCCCCCCGGGGAACACTGAAGCTTTCTTT.

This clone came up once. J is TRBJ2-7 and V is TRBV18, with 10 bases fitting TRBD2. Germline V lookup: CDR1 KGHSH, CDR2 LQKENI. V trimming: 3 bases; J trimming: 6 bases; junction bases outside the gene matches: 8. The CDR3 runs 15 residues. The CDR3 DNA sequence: TGTGCCAGCTCACCCCTAGCGGGAGAAGAGGGCGAGCAGTACTTC. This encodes CASSPLAGEEGEQYF.

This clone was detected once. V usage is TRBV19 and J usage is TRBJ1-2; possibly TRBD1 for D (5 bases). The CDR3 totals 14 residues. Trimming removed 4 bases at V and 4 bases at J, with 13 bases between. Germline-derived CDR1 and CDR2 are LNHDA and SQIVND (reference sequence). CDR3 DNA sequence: TGTGCCAGTAGTACCTCGACAGTCTCCTATGGCTACACCTTC. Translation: CASSTSTVSYGYTF.

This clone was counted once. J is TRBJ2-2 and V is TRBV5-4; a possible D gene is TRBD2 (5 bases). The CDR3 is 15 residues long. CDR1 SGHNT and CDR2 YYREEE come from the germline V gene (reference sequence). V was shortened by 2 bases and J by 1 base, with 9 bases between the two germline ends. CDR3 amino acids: CASSFRGRNTGELFF. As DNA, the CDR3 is TGTGCCAGCAGCTTCCGGGGTAGGAACACCGGGGAGCTGTTTTTT. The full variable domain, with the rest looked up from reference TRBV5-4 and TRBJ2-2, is ETGVTQSPTHLIKTRGQQVTLRCSSQSGHNTVSWYQQALGQGPQFIFQYYREEENGRGNFPPRFSGLQFPNYSSELNVNALELDDSALYLCASSFRGRNTGELFFGEGSRLTVL.

This CDR3 reads CASSPGDIQYF. The CDR3 nucleotides read TGCGCCAGCAGCCCCGGGGACATTCAGTACTTC. The rearrangement joins TRBV5-1 to TRBJ2-4; D is perhaps TRBD2 (5 bases). The V and J ends lost 4 bases and 8 bases respectively, with 7 bases between them. CDR3 length: 11 amino acids. CDR1 is SGHRS and CDR2 is YFSETQ in the germline V gene.

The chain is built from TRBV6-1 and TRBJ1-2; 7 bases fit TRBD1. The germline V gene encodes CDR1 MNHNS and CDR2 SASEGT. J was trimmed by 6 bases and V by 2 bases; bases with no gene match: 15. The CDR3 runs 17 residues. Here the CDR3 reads CASSEIPGQGTGDGYTF. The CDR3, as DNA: TGTGCCAGCAGTGAAATTCCGGGACAAGGTACAGGGGATGGCTACACCTTC.

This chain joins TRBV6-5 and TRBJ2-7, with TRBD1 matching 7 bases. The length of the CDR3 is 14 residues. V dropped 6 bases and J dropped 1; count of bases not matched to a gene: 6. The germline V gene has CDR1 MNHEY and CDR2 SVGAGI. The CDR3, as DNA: TGTGCCAGCAGCTGGGACAGACCATCCTACGAGCAGTACTTC. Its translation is CASSWDRPSYEQYF.

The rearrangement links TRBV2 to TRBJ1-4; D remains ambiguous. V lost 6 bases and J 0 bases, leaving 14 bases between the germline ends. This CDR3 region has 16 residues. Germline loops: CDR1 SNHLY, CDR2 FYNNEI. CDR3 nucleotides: TGTGCCAGCAGCTATCCGGTCCTTGCAACTAATGAAAAACTGTTTTTT. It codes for CASSYPVLATNEKLFF.

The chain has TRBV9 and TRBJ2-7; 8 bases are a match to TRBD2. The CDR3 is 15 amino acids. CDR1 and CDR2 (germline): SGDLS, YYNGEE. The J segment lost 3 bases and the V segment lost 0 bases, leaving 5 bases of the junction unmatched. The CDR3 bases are TGTGCCAGCAGCGTAGTCCCTAGCGGGTTCTACGAGCAGTACTTC. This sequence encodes CASSVVPSGFYEQYF.

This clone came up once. The CDR3 region is CASSFHWTGRNQPQHF. The CDR3 DNA reads as TGTGCCAGCAGTTTTCACTGGACAGGGCGAAATCAGCCCCAGCATTTT. The rearrangement links TRBV6-2 or TRBV6-3 to TRBJ1-5; 8 positions match TRBD1. Germline V gene sequence: CDR1 MNHEY, CDR2 SVGEGT. V dropped 4 bases and J dropped 4; count of bases not matched to a gene: 9. The CDR3 contains 16 residues.

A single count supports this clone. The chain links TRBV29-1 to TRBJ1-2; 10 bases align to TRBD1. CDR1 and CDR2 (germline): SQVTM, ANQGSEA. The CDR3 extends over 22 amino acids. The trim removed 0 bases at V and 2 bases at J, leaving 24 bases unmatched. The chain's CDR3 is CSVEDFREAGTGAPSLNYGYTF. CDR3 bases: TGCAGCGTTGAAGACTTCCGTGAAGCGGGGACAGGGGCCCCTAGTCTAAACTATGGCTACACCTTC.

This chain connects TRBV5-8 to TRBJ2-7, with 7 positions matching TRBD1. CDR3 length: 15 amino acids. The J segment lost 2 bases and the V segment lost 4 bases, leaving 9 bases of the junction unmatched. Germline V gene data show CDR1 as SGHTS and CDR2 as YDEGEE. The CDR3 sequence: CASSPRPGGTYEQYF. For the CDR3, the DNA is TGTGCCAGCAGCCCCCGCCCAGGGGGAACCTACGAGCAGTACTTC.

CDR3 region: CASSRTGQGGYEQYF. Written as DNA, the CDR3 is TGTGCCAGTAGTAGGACGGGACAGGGGGGCTACGAGCAGTACTTC. The chain links TRBV19 to TRBJ2-7, with TRBD1 matching over 11 bases. Trimming cost V 4 bases and J 3 bases; bases outside gene matches: 5. CDR1 and CDR2 (germline): LNHDA, SQIVND (reference sequence). The CDR3 loop spans 15 amino acids.

The CDR3 DNA sequence: TGTGCCAGCAGTTATGGGGCCAACTATGGCTACACCTTC. Translating gives CASSYGANYGYTF. This sequence joins TRBV27 and TRBJ1-2; D possibly corresponds to TRBD1 (5 bases). This CDR3 contains 13 residues. Trimming removed 4 bases from V and 2 bases from J, with 8 bases in between. The germline gives CDR1 MNHEY, CDR2 SMNVEV (reference sequence).

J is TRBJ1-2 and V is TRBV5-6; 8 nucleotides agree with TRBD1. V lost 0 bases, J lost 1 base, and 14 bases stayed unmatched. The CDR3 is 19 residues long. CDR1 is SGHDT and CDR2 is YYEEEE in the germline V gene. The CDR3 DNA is TGTGCCAGCAGCTTGGGCGTACCGGGACAGGCAAAGCTTAACTATGGCTACACCTTC. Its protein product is CASSLGVPGQAKLNYGYTF.

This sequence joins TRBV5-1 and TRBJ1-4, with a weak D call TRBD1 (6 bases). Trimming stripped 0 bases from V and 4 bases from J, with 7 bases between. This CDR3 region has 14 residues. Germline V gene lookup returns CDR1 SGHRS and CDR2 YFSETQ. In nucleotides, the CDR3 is TGCGCCAGCAGCTTGGAGGGGGTTAATGAAAAACTGTTTTTT. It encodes CASSLEGVNEKLFF. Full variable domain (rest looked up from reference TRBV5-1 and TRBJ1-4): KAGVTQTPRYLIKTRGQQVTLSCSPISGHRSVSWYQQTPGQGLQFLFEYFSETQRNKGNFPGRFSGRQFSNSRSEMNVSTLELGDSALYLCASSLEGVNEKLFFGSGTQLSVL.

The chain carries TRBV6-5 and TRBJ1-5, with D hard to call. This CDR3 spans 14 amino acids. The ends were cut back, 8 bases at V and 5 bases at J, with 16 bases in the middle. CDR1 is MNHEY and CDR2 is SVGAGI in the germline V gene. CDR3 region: CASGWSGEDQPQHF. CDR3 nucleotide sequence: TGTGCCAGCGGTTGGTCCGGGGAAGATCAGCCCCAGCATTTT.

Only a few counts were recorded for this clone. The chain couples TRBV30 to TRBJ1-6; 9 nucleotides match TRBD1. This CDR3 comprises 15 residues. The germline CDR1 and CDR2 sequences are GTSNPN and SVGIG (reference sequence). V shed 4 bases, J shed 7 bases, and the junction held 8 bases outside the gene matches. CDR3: CAWNGGTGTNSPLHF. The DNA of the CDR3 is TGTGCCTGGAATGGCGGGACAGGGACGAATTCACCCCTCCACTTT.

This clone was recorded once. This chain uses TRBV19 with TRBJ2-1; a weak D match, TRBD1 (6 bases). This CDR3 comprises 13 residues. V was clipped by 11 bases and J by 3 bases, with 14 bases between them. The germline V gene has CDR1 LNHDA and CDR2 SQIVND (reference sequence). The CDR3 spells CASGQPGYNEQFF. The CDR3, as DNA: TGTGCCTCAGGACAGCCCGGCTACAATGAGCAGTTCTTC.

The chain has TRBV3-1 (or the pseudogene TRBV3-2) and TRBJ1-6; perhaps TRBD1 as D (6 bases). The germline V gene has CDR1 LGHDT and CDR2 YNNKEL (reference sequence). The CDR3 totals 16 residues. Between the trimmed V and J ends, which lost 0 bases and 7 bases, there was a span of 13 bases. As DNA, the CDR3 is TGTGCCAGCAGCCAAGACCGACAGGACCCAAATTCACCCCTCCACTTT. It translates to CASSQDRQDPNSPLHF.

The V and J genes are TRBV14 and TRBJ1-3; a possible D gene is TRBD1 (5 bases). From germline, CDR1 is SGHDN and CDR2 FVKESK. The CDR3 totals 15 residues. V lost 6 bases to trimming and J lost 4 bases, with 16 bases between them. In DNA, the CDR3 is TGTGCCAGCAGGCCCCAGGGAAGAGGAGGAAACACCATATATTTT. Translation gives CASRPQGRGGNTIYF.

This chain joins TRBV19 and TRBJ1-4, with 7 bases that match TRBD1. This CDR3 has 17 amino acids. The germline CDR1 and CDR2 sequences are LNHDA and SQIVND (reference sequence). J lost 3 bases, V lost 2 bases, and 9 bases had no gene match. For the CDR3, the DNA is TGTGCCAGTAGTATAACGGGACAGCCCGCCTCTAATGAAAAACTGTTTTTT. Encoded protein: CASSITGQPASNEKLFF.